This TCR beta chain was sequenced in a study of T cells in Graves' hyperthyroidism and ophthalmopathy. Trimming took 1 base from V and 7 from J, leaving 14 bases between them. This CDR3 spans 14 amino acids. Germline V gene sequence: CDR1 DFQATT, CDR2 SNEGSKA (reference sequence). Patients showing uncontrolled infection, other autoimmune disease, pregnancy or lactation were ineligible. Used for diagnoses were clinical symptoms, serum thyroxine and TRAb, thyroid ultrasound and orbital computed tomography. Amplification of TCR beta CDR3 regions used RNA as the template. Researchers ran a first-round RT-PCR on the TCR CDR3 using the HTBI primer set. TCRdb fed the multiplex PCR reads into MiXCR, producing one record per CDR3 protein. There are roughly 500,000 distinct CDR3 sequences in the sample; 40% to 55% occur only once, and approximately 44% lies in the top ten.

The sequenced sample was peripheral blood or thyroid tissue (not recorded which). V and J are TRBV20-1 and TRBJ1-5; a weak D match, TRBD1 (5 bases). The receptor was isolated from an adult woman with Graves' disease, either hyperthyroidism or ophthalmopathy (not recorded which). The CDR3 DNA reads TGCAGTGCTAGAGGGGGACGCGGAGGGCAGCCCCAGCATTTT. It encodes CSARGGRGGQPQHF.